These 11 T cell receptor beta chains originate from one sample sequenced in a study of long-term antiretroviral therapy in people with HIV. Version v3.0 of the immunoSEQ assay was performed at survey level. The assay was immunoSEQ multiplex PCR, and TCRdb's table has in-frame clones only and misses some. The sample yields some 22,000 clones, 82% seen once. The specimen was unsorted PBMCs, collected at the start of antiretroviral therapy. The receptor source for this set is a man aged 50-60 years with HIV.

This sequence joins TRBV19 and TRBJ2-1; TRBD2 matches at 9 bases. CDR1 is LNHDA, CDR2 SQIVND, per germline (reference sequence). The CDR3 covers 17 residues. Losses at the gene ends were 6 bases for V and 0 bases for J; bases not matched to a gene: 9. The CDR3 protein is CASSQHSGRLSYNEQFF. For the CDR3, the DNA is TGTGCCAGTAGCCAACATAGCGGGAGACTCTCCTACAATGAGCAGTTCTTC.

The rearrangement joins TRBV10-2 to TRBJ1-4; no definite D call. Germline V lookup: CDR1 WSHSY, CDR2 SAAADI. Trimming pared 3 bases from V and 15 bases from J, leaving 17 bases between. The CDR3 totals 13 residues. CDR3 loop: CASSELEGLGLFF. The CDR3, as DNA: TGCGCCAGCAGTGAATTGGAAGGTTTGGGGTTGTTTTTT.

The chain's CDR3 is CRVGSTGELFF. The CDR3 region has the DNA TGCAGGGTTGGTAGCACCGGGGAGCTGTTTTTT. The rearrangement links TRBV20-1 to TRBJ2-2; the D is unclear. CDR1 and CDR2 (germline): DFQATT, SNEGSKA (reference sequence). The CDR3 is made up of 11 amino acids.

The J gene is TRBJ2-3, the V gene TRBV4-3; 11 nucleotides align to TRBD2. There are 17 residues in the CDR3. Germline loops: CDR1 LGHNA, CDR2 YSLEER. After removal of 1 base from V and 1 base from J, the junction contained 4 bases not matched to a gene. CDR3 in DNA: TGCGCCAGCAGCCAAGTATTAGCGGGAGGGCGCACAGATACGCAGTATTTT. Translation: CASSQVLAGGRTDTQYF.

The chain employs TRBV10-3 and TRBJ2-1; no reliable D call. CDR3 length: 11 residues. Germline CDR1 reads ENHRY; CDR2 reads SYGVKD. V was clipped by 3 bases and J by 8 bases, with 5 bases between them. CDR3 nucleotides: TGTGCCATCAGTGAATCTGATGAGCAGTTCTTC. Translated, it gives CAISESDEQFF.

In this sample, this clone turned up a few times. The V call is TRBV14, the J call TRBJ1-2; D is possibly TRBD1 (6 bases). Germline loops: CDR1 SGHDN, CDR2 FVKESK. Trimming removed 4 bases at V and 7 bases at J, with 13 bases between. The CDR3 has 13 residues. This CDR3 reads CASSPGTHFGYTF. Written as DNA, the CDR3 is TGTGCCAGCAGCCCAGGGACACACTTTGGCTACACCTTC. Full variable domain (outside the CDR3, taken from reference TRBV14 and TRBJ1-2): EAGVTQFPSHSVIEKGQTVTLRCDPISGHDNLYWYRRVMGKEIKFLLHFVKESKQDESGMPNNRFLAERTGGTYSTLKVQPAELEDSGVYFCASSPGTHFGYTFGSGTRLTVV.

The J gene is TRBJ2-7, the V gene TRBV7-8; possibly TRBD1 or TRBD2 for D (6 bases each). This CDR3 region has 14 residues. V was clipped by 6 bases and J by 4 bases, with 16 bases between them. Germline V CDR1 and CDR2: SGHVS, FQNEAQ. The CDR3 loop is CASSSLEGGYEQYF. CDR3 in DNA: TGTGCCAGCAGTTCCCTGGAGGGGGGATACGAGCAGTACTTC.

This rearrangement joins TRBV15 to TRBJ2-4, with a possible D match to TRBD2 (5 bases). This CDR3 is built from 14 residues. V lost 0 bases, J lost 5 bases, and 8 bases lay in between. CDR1 and CDR2 from the germline V gene are LNHNV and YYDKDF (reference sequence). DNA of the CDR3: TGTGCCACCAGCAGAGATCGGGGAGAAAACATTCAGTACTTC. This translates into CATSRDRGENIQYF. The full variable domain, in which reference TRBV15 and TRBJ2-4 provide the parts outside the CDR3, is DAMVIQNPRYQVTQFGKPVTLSCSQTLNHNVMYWYQQKSSQAPKLLFHYYDKDFNNEADTPDNFQSRRPNTSFCFLDIRSPGLGDTAMYLCATSRDRGENIQYFGAGTRLSVL.

The V and J genes are TRBV4-3 and TRBJ2-7; 16 nucleotides line up with TRBD2. CDR1 is LGHNA and CDR2 is YSLEER in the germline V gene. V dropped 4 bases and J dropped 2; count of bases not matched to a gene: 5. The CDR3 is 17 amino acids. The CDR3 DNA reads as TGCGCCAGCAGCCGACCCGGGACTAGCGGGAGGGCCTACGAGCAGTACTTC. Its protein product is CASSRPGTSGRAYEQYF.

The CDR3, as DNA: TGTGCCACCAGCAGGACACTGGCCGGGAGGGCCGTGAGGTTCTTC. It translates to CATSRTLAGRAVRFF. The rearrangement joins TRBV15 to TRBJ2-1, with 8 bases that match TRBD2. The V gene's germline CDR1 is LNHNV and CDR2 YYDKDF (reference sequence). With V trimmed by 3 bases and J by 15 bases, 16 bases remained unmatched. The CDR3 contains 15 residues.

This sequence joins TRBV9 and TRBJ1-2; TRBD1 is a possible D gene (5 bases). This CDR3 spans 16 amino acids. V was shortened by 0 bases and J by 6 bases, with 18 bases between the two germline ends. The V gene's germline CDR1 is SGDLS and CDR2 YYNGEE. The CDR3 DNA reads TGTGCCAGCAGCGTAGCCCCGGCCAGGGTTTACAATGGCTACACCTTC. Translating it yields CASSVAPARVYNGYTF. The full variable domain, rest sourced from reference TRBV9 and TRBJ1-2, is DSGVTQTPKHLITATGQRVTLRCSPRSGDLSVYWYQQSLDQGLQFLIQYYNGEERAKGNILERFSAQQFPDLHSELNLSSLELGDSALYFCASSVAPARVYNGYTFGSGTRLTVV.